This TCR beta chain was observed in a study of T cells after posttransplantation cyclophosphamide (dated by TCRdb to about 2016). Looking at the study overall: T cell repertoire reconstitution was tracked by TRB sequencing after myeloablative bone marrow transplantation in which posttransplantation cyclophosphamide was used as GVHD prophylaxis. Blood from every one of the roughly 30 PTCy patients who had 1-year posttransplant specimens underwent TRB sequencing. Because TRA and TRB clonality correlated tightly in under 10 samples, later TCR analyses were limited to TRB. In 3 patients, TRB sequencing was also performed on up to 3 more blood samples taken 2 to 5.2 years after transplant, and in several patients, pretransplant blood was also TRB-sequenced. Public TRB sequences were compared against a database of over 3,500 sequences linked to responses to pathogens, tumor antigens, self-antigens and alloantigens. Antigen receptor sequencing was done on samples from some 34 PTCy-treated patients and from over 15 related bone marrow donors of those patients.

In light of the paper, this sample's time point label describes: posttransplant day relative to BM transplant. The control cohort consisted of approximately 12 patients who had myeloablative marrow transplants with methotrexate plus a calcineurin inhibitor and who were sampled 1 year after transplant. Mononuclear cells from peripheral blood and bone marrow were separated by Ficoll-Hypaque density centrifugation and then cryopreserved. What the authors observed across the whole study: At 1-2 months, donor-recipient similarity was low but rose over the first year, and the later blood repertoires were often dominated by donor CD8+ memory clones. Across the approximately 42 patients, TRB clonality was highly associated with recipient CMV seropositivity and CMV reactivation, and diversity with PTCy was similar to that in the CNI/methotrexate controls. The TRB repertoires of T cells infiltrating skin or GI tract showed only limited overlap with the TRB repertoires of T cells in blood.

This clone was detected only once. Its binding antigen is unknown. The sample holds no much larger clone one base away, and base qualities are not on file. Trimming takes 5 bases off V and 5 bases off J; junction bases not matched to a gene: 8. CDR1 and CDR2, looked up from the germline V gene (reference sequence), are MNHEY and SMNVEV. CDR3 length: 16 amino acids, cysteine to phenylalanine. Here the CDR3 DNA is all that survives: 48 bases in frame from base 1. TRB sequencing used genomic DNA with the immunoSEQ assay at survey resolution or the hsTCRB kit. The original methods were these. Initial read processing used immunoSEQ software, and repertoire analyses used the LymphoSeq R package. For each TRB dataset, clonality was calculated as 1 minus normalized Shannon entropy, and the Gini coefficient was computed as well. To infer phenotypes in unsorted samples, TRB sequences from sorted subsets of the recipient or donor were mapped onto unsorted samples from the same recipient. TCRdb obtained this table from immuneACCESS and retained in-frame rearrangements with V and J assigned. These tables miss some clones; where compared with another copy, unresolved V genes account for less than half of the shortfall, and the remainder is unexplained. V and J calls and clone size are as listed in that table; D and trimming were resolved from the DNA. Recorded for this sample are 9,000 to 10,000 clones; approximately 90% of them occurred a single time. Roughly a quarter of the sample comes from the top ten.

Sequenced material: PBMCs, taken after an allogeneic stem cell transplant with a calcineurin inhibitor and methotrexate. Here the chain combines TRBV27 and TRBJ2-1; the central 11 bases match TRBD2. The receptor comes from a male patient in his thirties who received an allogeneic stem cell transplant from an unrelated donor, was CMV-positive, and had no GVHD. Some T cells present after a transplant may be cells of the graft donor. CDR3 reads: CASSLTSGSTHNEQFF. The bases are TGTGCCAGCAGTCTTACTAGCGGGAGCACCCACAATGAGCAGTTCTTC.